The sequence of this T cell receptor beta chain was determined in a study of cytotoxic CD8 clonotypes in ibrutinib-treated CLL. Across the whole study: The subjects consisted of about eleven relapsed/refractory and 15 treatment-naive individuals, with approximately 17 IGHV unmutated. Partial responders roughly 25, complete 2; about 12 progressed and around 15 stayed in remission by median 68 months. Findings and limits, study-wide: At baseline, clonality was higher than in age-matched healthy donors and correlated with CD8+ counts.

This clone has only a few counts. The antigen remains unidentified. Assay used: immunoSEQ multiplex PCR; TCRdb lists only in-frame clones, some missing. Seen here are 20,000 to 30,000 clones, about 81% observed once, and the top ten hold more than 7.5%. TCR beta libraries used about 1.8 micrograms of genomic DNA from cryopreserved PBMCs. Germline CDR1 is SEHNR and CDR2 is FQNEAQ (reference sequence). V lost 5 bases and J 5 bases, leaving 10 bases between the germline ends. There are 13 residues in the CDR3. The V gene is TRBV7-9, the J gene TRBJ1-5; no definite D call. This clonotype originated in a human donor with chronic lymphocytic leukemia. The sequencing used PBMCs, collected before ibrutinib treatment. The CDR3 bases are TGTGCCAGCAGCCGCAACGGGGATCAGCCCCAGCATTTT. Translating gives CASSRNGDQPQHF.